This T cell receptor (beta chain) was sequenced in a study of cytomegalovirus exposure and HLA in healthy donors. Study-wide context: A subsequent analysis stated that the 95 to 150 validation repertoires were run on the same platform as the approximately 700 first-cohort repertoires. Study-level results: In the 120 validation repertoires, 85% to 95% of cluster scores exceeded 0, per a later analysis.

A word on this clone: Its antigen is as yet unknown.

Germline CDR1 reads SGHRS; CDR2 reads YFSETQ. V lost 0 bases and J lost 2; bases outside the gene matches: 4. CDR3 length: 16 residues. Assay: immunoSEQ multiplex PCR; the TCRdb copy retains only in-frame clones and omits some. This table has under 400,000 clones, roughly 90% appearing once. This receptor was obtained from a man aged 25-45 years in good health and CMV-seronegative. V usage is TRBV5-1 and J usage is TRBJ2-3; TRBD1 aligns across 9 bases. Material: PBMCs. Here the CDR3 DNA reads TGCGCCAGCAGCTTGGGGGGACAGGGAGCCACAGATACGCAGTATTTT. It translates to CASSLGGQGATDTQYF.